This T cell receptor beta chain was captured by sequencing in a study of cytomegalovirus exposure and HLA in healthy donors. In the study overall: The same platform was used for the 110 or so validation repertoires and the roughly 700 first-cohort repertoires, a later analysis reported.

This clone was seen only once. Sequenced by immunoSEQ multiplex PCR; TCRdb stores in-frame clones only, minus some. This sample has over 150,000 clones, with around 85% found just once. The sample consisted of PBMCs. This sequence was found in a man aged 18 to 29 in good health and CMV-seropositive.

CDR3 residues: CASSGPGLAGADTQYF. The CDR3 DNA sequence: TGTGCCAGCAGCGGACCGGGACTAGCGGGAGCAGATACGCAGTATTTT. The genes are TRBV5-4 and TRBJ2-3; 14 bases fit TRBD2. Germline V gene data show CDR1 as SGHNT and CDR2 as YYREEE (reference sequence). Trimming at V came to 4 bases and at J to 4 bases, leaving 5 bases not matched to a gene. The CDR3 is 16 residues long.